The TCR beta chain under discussion was sequenced for a study of T-cell memory formation after mild COVID-19. Study-level results: Memory sampled before infection contained some responding clones, suggesting cross-reactive memory joined.

5'RACE primed at constant segments yielded TCR alpha and TCR beta cDNA libraries bearing sample barcodes and UMIs. Each CDR3 protein gets one entry after TCRdb re-called the 5' RACE reads with MiXCR. The top ten clones hold 0.9% to 1.5% of a sample with fewer than 70,000 distinct CDR3 sequences, roughly 9.5% of them seen once. Only a few counts were recorded for this clonotype. What it binds is not known. Germline lookup yields CDR1 PRHDT and CDR2 FYEKMQ (reference sequence). Trimming cost V 5 bases and J 4 bases; bases outside gene matches: 11. This CDR3 spans 16 amino acids. The receptor was derived from a man aged 18-30 years who had mild COVID-19 (a few samples of this study predate the infection). Cell type and time point are not known. The chain couples TRBV13 to TRBJ1-1; the match to TRBD1 covers 9 bases. The sample was PBMCs or a T cell subset sorted from them (not recorded which). In DNA, the CDR3 is TGTGCCAGCAGCATACAGGGGGCTAGTAGGGTCACTGAAGCTTTCTTT. Translating gives CASSIQGASRVTEAFF.